Listed below are T cell receptor beta chains from one sample, sequenced in a study of blood T cells in healthy people across ages. MiXCR was run by TCRdb on the 5' RACE reads, yielding one entry per CDR3 protein. The sample shows approximately 690,000 distinct CDR3 sequences, 58% of them seen only once. Sequencing was carried out using blood. The source of these receptors is a man aged 55-75 years in good health. CDR3s include the opening cysteine and the closing phenylalanine or tryptophan. The D gene is left open where the match is weak. Where a row states a size, it is once, few, many or the class of an expanded clone; other rows omit it.

NA,TRBJ2-7,NA,TRBV7-2,TGTGCCAGCAGCTCGCCCGGGACAATAAACTACGAGCAGTACTTC,CASSSPGTINYEQYF
TRBD1,TRBJ2-3,NA,TRBV12-3/TRBV12-4,TGTGCCAGCACCGCCGGACAGGGCACAGATACGCAGTATTTT,CASTAGQGTDTQYF
NA,TRBJ1-2,NA,TRBV6-1,TGTGCCAGCAGTGAACTATGGGGATTGGATGGCTACACCTTC,CASSELWGLDGYTF
NA,TRBJ1-6,once,TRBV11-2,TGTGCCAGCAGCGCCGGAACAGGGTACGGGGGTTCACCCCTCCACTTT,CASSAGTGYGGSPLHF
TRBD2,TRBJ2-3,NA,TRBV12-3/TRBV12-4,TGTGCCAGCAGGACCATGCACCTAGCGGCAGATACGCAGTATTTT,CASRTMHLAADTQYF
TRBD1,TRBJ2-1,NA,TRBV27,TGTGCCAGCGGACCGGGTAGGGACAGGGGCTACAATGAGCAGTTCTTC,CASGPGRDRGYNEQFF
NA,TRBJ1-1,NA,TRBV7-6,TGTGCCAGCAGGCGGCAGGGAGGTACTGAAGCTTTCTTT,CASRRQGGTEAFF
NA,TRBJ1-2,NA,TRBV4-1,TGCGCCAGCAGACCGGGAGGGGGGGACAACTATGGCTACACCTTC,CASRPGGGDNYGYTF
NA,TRBJ2-1,NA,TRBV29-1,TGCAGCGTCGGGCGTTACAATGAGCAGTTCTTC,CSVGRYNEQFF
TRBD2,TRBJ2-7,NA,TRBV6-1,TGTGCCAGCAGAAGACTAGCGGTCTCCTACGAGCAGTACTTC,CASRRLAVSYEQYF
TRBD1,TRBJ2-5,NA,TRBV5-6,TGTGCCAGCAGCTCCTCCGGGACAGGGGGCGGTGAGACCCAGTACTTC,CASSSSGTGGGETQYF
NA,TRBJ1-2,NA,TRBV4-1,TGCGCCAGCAGCCACCCCCTCGAGAGGGGTCATGGCTACACCTTC,CASSHPLERGHGYTF
NA,TRBJ2-7,NA,TRBV7-9,TGTGCCAGCAGCCCCCGGCGCGTCTACGAGCAGTACTTC,CASSPRRVYEQYF
NA,TRBJ2-1,few,TRBV10-3,TGTGCCATCAGTGAATACGAAAGTGGGGAATGGAATGAGCAGTTCTTC,CAISEYESGEWNEQFF
NA,TRBJ2-3,NA,TRBV11-2,TGTGCCAGCAGCGGGGGGATGACAGATACGCAGTATTTT,CASSGGMTDTQYF
NA,TRBJ2-1,many,TRBV7-8,TGTGCCAGCAGCTTAGTGGACAGAACGGGCGAGCAGTTCTTC,CASSLVDRTGEQFF
TRBD2,TRBJ2-1,NA,TRBV25-1,TGTGCCAGCGCTCAGGCGGGGGGGATCTACAATGAGCAGTTCTTC,CASAQAGGIYNEQFF
TRBD2,TRBJ2-1,once,TRBV3-1,TGTGCCAGCAGCCAACCGAACGGGGGGGTCTTCGAGCAGTTCTTC,CASSQPNGGVFEQFF
TRBD1,TRBJ2-7,NA,TRBV9,TGTGCCAGCAGCGTAGCTCGGGACAGGGAGTACGAGCAGTACTTC,CASSVARDREYEQYF
NA,TRBJ2-2,NA,TRBV24-1,TGTGCCACCAGTGATTTAGACAAAACGAACACCGGGGAGCTGTTTTTT,CATSDLDKTNTGELFF
TRBD1,TRBJ2-1,NA,TRBV20-1,TGCAGTGCTAGGGAACGGACAGGGAATGTCGGTGAGCAGTTCTTC,CSARERTGNVGEQFF
TRBD1,TRBJ2-5,few,TRBV20-1,TGCAGTGCTAGAGCCGCGGACAGGGTCAGGCAAGAGACCCAGTACTTC,CSARAADRVRQETQYF
NA,TRBJ1-2,NA,TRBV4-1,TGCGCCAGCAGCCCCTGGGGCACAGGCGGAGGCTATGGCTACACCTTC,CASSPWGTGGGYGYTF
NA,TRBJ1-6,NA,TRBV20-1,TGCAGAGGGGCGGGGAATTCACCCCTCCACTTT,CRGAGNSPLHF
NA,TRBJ2-3,NA,TRBV9,TGTGCCAGCAGCGTACAATCCGGCACAGATACGCAGTATTTT,CASSVQSGTDTQYF
TRBD2,TRBJ2-2,NA,TRBV5-1,TGCGCCAGCTCGCCTACTAGCGGGACCGGCCCCGGCACCGGGGAGCTGTTTTTT,CASSPTSGTGPGTGELFF
NA,TRBJ1-1,NA,TRBV29-1,TGCAGCGTTGAAGAGGGAGGGTGGAACACTGAAGCTTTCTTT,CSVEEGGWNTEAFF
NA,TRBJ2-7,NA,TRBV7-2,TGTGCCAGCCATGGGGTACGGGGGGCCCGTGGGAGCGAGCAGTACTTC,CASHGVRGARGSEQYF
TRBD1,TRBJ2-6,NA,TRBV20-1,TGCAGTGCTGCCCAACCGGGACAGGGGGCGTCTGGGGCCAACGTCCTGACTTTC,CSAAQPGQGASGANVLTF
NA,TRBJ1-6,few,TRBV4-1,TGCGCCAGCAGCCAGGGGAACCCGACAGGTTCCAATTCACCCCTCCACTTT,CASSQGNPTGSNSPLHF
NA,TRBJ2-5,many,TRBV20-1,TGCAGTGCTACTCCCGGGACCGCCGAAGAGACCCAGTACTTC,CSATPGTAEETQYF
NA,TRBJ2-7,few,TRBV10-3,TGTGCCATCAGTGACCCGGGCAGGGGCTCCTACGAGCAGTACTTC,CAISDPGRGSYEQYF
NA,TRBJ2-1,NA,TRBV10-3,TGTGCCATCACATCAGGGTTGCAAGAGCAGTTCTTC,CAITSGLQEQFF
NA,TRBJ2-1,NA,TRBV7-2,TGTGCCAGCACCCCATGGGCTTCCTACAATGAGCAGTTCTTC,CASTPWASYNEQFF
TRBD2,TRBJ2-1,few,TRBV5-1,TGCGCCAGCAGCTTGGCACCCACTAGCGGGGGAGACAATGAGCAGTTCTTC,CASSLAPTSGGDNEQFF
NA,TRBJ2-3,NA,TRBV12-3/TRBV12-4,TGTGCCAGCAGCCGACTAGACGCGCAGTATTTT,CASSRLDAQYF
TRBD2,TRBJ2-3,few,TRBV9,TGTGCCAGCCAGCGGGGGGCCAGCACAGATACGCAGTATTTT,CASQRGASTDTQYF
NA,TRBJ1-6,NA,TRBV4-1,TGCGCCAGCAGCCAACAGGTTATGGGTAATTCACCCCTCCACTTT,CASSQQVMGNSPLHF
NA,TRBJ2-3,few,TRBV28,TGTGCCAGCGCCGGGGACGACGGTACAGATACGCAGTATTTT,CASAGDDGTDTQYF
NA,TRBJ2-7,NA,TRBV3-1,TGTGCCAGCAGCCAAGCTGGAAGGGTCAACGAGCAGTACTTC,CASSQAGRVNEQYF
TRBD1,TRBJ1-2,NA,TRBV30,TGTGCCTGGAGCGCACAGGACAGGGCCTACACCTTC,CAWSAQDRAYTF
NA,TRBJ2-4,once,TRBV20-1,TGCAGTGCTAGAGGAGGCCTCCTCTCCTACGGGCAGTACTTC,CSARGGLLSYGQYF
NA,TRBJ1-2,few,TRBV25-1,TGTGCCAAAATCTCCAGGGACAACTATGGCTACACCTTC,CAKISRDNYGYTF
NA,TRBJ1-1,NA,TRBV6-5,TGTGCCAGCAGTTACTCTTCCCGGGGCAACACTGAAGCTTTCTTT,CASSYSSRGNTEAFF
NA,TRBJ2-5,NA,TRBV6-6,TGTGCCAGTAGTTACGGGGTCCAAATGGAGACCCAGTACTTC,CASSYGVQMETQYF